This T cell receptor beta chain was found in a study of multiple sclerosis patients with progressive multifocal leukoencephalopathy. The study's findings and limits: Most PML patients had lower entropy, suggesting less diverse TRB repertoires.

Germline V CDR1 and CDR2: SGHTA, FQGNSA. The CDR3 covers 16 residues. J lost 2 bases, V lost 1 base, and 8 bases had no gene match. The time point is: approximately twelve months of natalizumab therapy. Regarding this clone: Its cognate antigen is unknown.

Measured with immunoSEQ multiplex PCR; TCRdb has only the in-frame clones, and not every one. The table lists about 30,000 clones, roughly 90% of them singletons. The source of this sequence is a human donor with multiple sclerosis. The V call is TRBV7-2, the J call TRBJ2-7, with 7 nucleotides matching TRBD2. Sequencing was performed on PBMCs, taken from a patient treated with natalizumab. The CDR3 here is CASSLVGGLDPYEQYF. The CDR3 nucleotides read TGTGCCAGCAGCTTAGTGGGAGGGTTGGACCCCTACGAGCAGTACTTC.